The 23 T cell receptor beta chains below were found in one sample sequenced in a study of OX40 agonist ivuxolimab in advanced cancers. Clones were sequenced by immunoSEQ multiplex PCR, and TCRdb holds only the in-frame ones, with some missing. The table lists about 150,000 clones, 94% of them singletons. The input for sequencing was CD4+ or CD8+ T cells sorted from blood, taken in a trial of the OX40 agonist ivuxolimab. These TCRs come from an adult with an advanced solid tumor such as melanoma, head and neck, liver or kidney cancer.

The CDR3 DNA reads TGTGCCAGCAGCTCTCCGGGACAGGGACGCAATGAGCAGTTCTTC. Translation: CASSSPGQGRNEQFF. This rearrangement joins TRBV27 to TRBJ2-1; 9 nucleotides match TRBD1. The CDR3 spans 15 residues. Per germline, CDR1 MNHEY and CDR2 SMNVEV (reference sequence). J gave up 6 bases and V 6 bases, and 9 bases lay outside the gene matches.

This chain uses TRBV19 with TRBJ2-7, with unresolved D. The CDR3 has 12 amino acids. The germline CDR1 and CDR2 sequences are LNHDA and SQIVND (reference sequence). The V and J ends lost 6 bases and 4 bases respectively, with 10 bases between them. DNA of the CDR3: TGTGCCAGTAGGGACCGAGCTTACGAGCAGTACTTC. This codes for CASRDRAYEQYF.

V usage is TRBV19 and J usage is TRBJ1-5; D is ambiguous. The germline CDR1 and CDR2 sequences are LNHDA and SQIVND (reference sequence). V was trimmed by 5 bases and J by 7 bases, leaving 12 bases between them. CDR3 length equals 13 residues. The CDR3 loop reads CASSAEHGQPQHF. Here the CDR3 DNA reads TGTGCCAGTAGTGCCGAGCATGGACAGCCCCAGCATTTT.

The chain employs TRBV11-2 and TRBJ1-2; D unclear. The germline V gene encodes CDR1 SGHAT and CDR2 FQNNGV. V was pared by 4 bases and J by 4 bases, with 10 bases between. This CDR3 comprises 13 residues. The CDR3 is CASSSDGLYGYTF. The CDR3 nucleotides are TGTGCCAGCAGCTCGGACGGTCTCTATGGCTACACCTTC.

This sequence joins TRBV18 and TRBJ2-7, with TRBD1 matching over 7 bases. V was pared by 2 bases and J by 2 bases, with 6 bases of the junction left unmatched. The CDR3 length is 15 residues. The germline V gene encodes CDR1 KGHSH and CDR2 LQKENI. CDR3: CASSPGTERAYEQYF. DNA for the CDR3: TGTGCCAGCTCACCAGGGACAGAGAGAGCCTACGAGCAGTACTTC.

V gene TRBV5-4 combines with J gene TRBJ2-4; D might be TRBD1 (5 bases). Trimming took 5 bases from V and 5 from J, leaving 11 bases between them. CDR3 length: 13 residues. Germline values: CDR1 SGHNT, CDR2 YYREEE (reference sequence). DNA of the CDR3: TGTGCCAGCAGTTCGACAGTACAAAACATTCAGTACTTC. Protein product: CASSSTVQNIQYF.

The V and J genes are TRBV29-1 and TRBJ1-1; D gene uncertain. Germline CDR1 and CDR2: SQVTM and ANQGSEA. Trimming shortened V by 1 base and J by 4 bases, and 10 bases separated the two germline ends. The length of the CDR3 is 13 residues. The CDR3 region has the DNA TGCAGCGTTGAAGGGGAGTTGAGCACTGAAGCTTTCTTT. Translating gives CSVEGELSTEAFF.

With respect to this clone: Germline and junction disagree at one end, which may indicate a read error. The rearrangement links TRBV7-2 to TRBJ1-2, with TRBD1 matching 7 bases. Germline lookup yields CDR1 SGHTA and CDR2 FQGNSA. The CDR3 sequence is 11 residues long. CDR3 nucleotide sequence: TGTGCCAGCAGCTTAGGTGGCAGGGGGTTCTTC. Translating it yields CASSLGGRGFF. Drawing the rest from reference TRBV7-2 and TRBJ1-2, the complete variable domain is GAGVSQSPSNKVTEKGKDVELRCDPISGHTALYWYRQSLGQGLEFLIYFQGNSAPDKSGLPSDRFSAERTGGSVSTLTIQRTQQEDSAVYLCASSLGGRGFFGSGTRLTVV.

This clone was counted between two and nine times. The chain combines TRBV10-1 with TRBJ2-7; TRBD1 is a possible D gene (7 bases). The V gene's germline CDR1 is WNHNN and CDR2 SYGVQD (reference sequence). Trimming took 6 bases from V and 3 from J, leaving 12 bases between them. There are 13 residues in the CDR3. CDR3 sequence: CASSSQGGYEQYF. CDR3 in DNA: TGCGCCAGCAGCTCCCAGGGGGGCTACGAGCAGTACTTC.

In this sample, this clone turned up once. The chain joins TRBV18 to TRBJ1-1, with unresolved D. CDR1 KGHSH and CDR2 LQKENI come from the germline V gene. CDR3 size: 15 residues. Trimming removed 0 bases at V and 0 bases at J, with 8 bases between. CDR3 coding DNA: TGTGCCAGCTCACCACCGGCACAGATGAACACTGAAGCTTTCTTT. Translated, it gives CASSPPAQMNTEAFF.

The rearrangement joins TRBV6-5 to TRBJ2-3; 11 bases line up with TRBD2. Germline CDR1 is MNHEY and CDR2 is SVGAGI. There are 15 residues in the CDR3. J gave up 6 bases and V 2 bases, and 4 bases lay outside the gene matches. The CDR3, as DNA: TGTGCCAGCAGTTACGCTAGCGGGGGGCGGGATACGCAGTATTTT. Translated: CASSYASGGRDTQYF.

V usage is TRBV5-4 and J usage is TRBJ2-5, with D tentatively TRBD1 (5 bases). With 5 bases removed from V and 2 bases from J, the gap between germline ends came to 13 bases. This CDR3 region has 14 residues. CDR1 and CDR2 (germline): SGHNT, YYREEE (reference sequence). The CDR3 here is CASRRRVGQETQYF. The CDR3 region has the DNA TGTGCCAGCAGGCGCAGGGTTGGGCAAGAGACCCAGTACTTC.

The chain uses TRBV27 and TRBJ2-1, with 7 bases aligning to TRBD2. V shed 5 bases, J shed 4 bases, and the junction held 11 bases outside the gene matches. Germline V lookup: CDR1 MNHEY, CDR2 SMNVEV (reference sequence). The CDR3 extends over 16 amino acids. The CDR3 DNA is TGTGCCAGCAGTCCGTCAGCGGGGCCGGGGTACAATGAGCAGTTCTTC. Residues: CASSPSAGPGYNEQFF.

The chain recombines TRBV18 with TRBJ1-1, with 7 nucleotides matching TRBD1. The germline V gene has CDR1 KGHSH and CDR2 LQKENI. CDR3 size: 12 residues. After removal of 3 bases from V and 8 bases from J, the junction contained 3 bases not matched to a gene. The CDR3 coding sequence is TGTGCCAGCTCACCCCAAGGGGGCGAAGCTTTCTTT. Protein sequence: CASSPQGGEAFF.

The chain recombines TRBV5-1 with TRBJ2-3, with 11 nucleotides matching TRBD2. This CDR3 spans 15 amino acids. Germline CDR1 reads SGHRS; CDR2 reads YFSETQ. The junction had 4 bases not matched to a gene; V was cut back by 4 bases and J by 3 bases. CDR3 amino acids: CASSVGLAVTDTQYF. In DNA, the CDR3 is TGCGCCAGCAGCGTGGGACTAGCGGTGACAGATACGCAGTATTTT.

The genes are TRBV28 and TRBJ1-2; 11 bases line up with TRBD1. This CDR3 has 15 amino acids. V lost 1 base, J lost 8 bases, and 6 bases stayed unmatched. CDR1 and CDR2 from the germline V gene are MDHEN and SYDVKM. CDR3 bases: TGTGCCAGCAGTTTATATTGGGGACAGGGGGGCGGCTACACCTTC. Protein product: CASSLYWGQGGGYTF.

The chain combines TRBV6-6 with TRBJ2-5; no reliable D call. The DNA end is more similar to TRBJ2-7, so the J call may be wrong. CDR3 length: 13 residues. Germline V CDR1 and CDR2: MNHNY, SVGAGI (reference sequence). The CDR3 nucleotides read TGTGCCAGCACCTCGGACCGGTCCTACGAGCAGTACTTC. It specifies CASTSDRSYEQYF.

The CDR3 here is CASSLTGVSSAYEQYF. CDR3 DNA sequence: TGTGCCAGCAGTTTAACAGGGGTAAGCTCTGCCTACGAGCAGTACTTC. V gene TRBV27 combines with J gene TRBJ2-7; the match to TRBD1 covers 7 bases. The CDR3 has 16 residues. The V gene end was trimmed by 2 bases and the J gene end by 2 bases; junction bases not matched to a gene: 9. Germline V gene sequence: CDR1 MNHEY, CDR2 SMNVEV (reference sequence).

The chain joins TRBV2 to TRBJ2-3; possibly TRBD1 for D (6 bases). The germline V and J ends were trimmed by 4 bases and 0 bases, with 8 bases remaining between them. Germline V gene sequence: CDR1 SNHLY, CDR2 FYNNEI. The length of the CDR3 is 14 residues. CDR3 nucleotides: TGTGCCAGCAGTGGGACAGTGAGCACAGATACGCAGTATTTT. It codes for CASSGTVSTDTQYF. Filled out from reference TRBV2 and TRBJ2-3, the complete variable domain reads EPEVTQTPSHQVTQMGQEVILRCVPISNHLYFYWYRQILGQKVEFLVSFYNNEISEKSEIFDDQFSVERPDGSNFTLKIRSTKLEDSAMYFCASSGTVSTDTQYFGPGTRLTVL.

This clone has just one count. The chain couples TRBV6-5 to TRBJ2-5; D tentatively fits TRBD1 or TRBD2 (5 bases each). Germline V gene data show CDR1 as MNHEY and CDR2 as SVGAGI. V was cut by 1 base and J by 3 bases, with 6 bases left in between. The CDR3 has 13 amino acids. CDR3 sequence reads: CASSYWDEETQYF. CDR3 in DNA: TGTGCCAGCAGTTACTGGGACGAAGAGACCCAGTACTTC.

This chain links TRBV5-6 with TRBJ1-2; D is uncertain. This CDR3 spans 13 amino acids. Germline assignment: CDR1 SGHDT and CDR2 YYEEEE. V lost 2 bases to trimming and J lost 8 bases, with 13 bases between them. This chain's CDR3 is CASSFTGMPGYTF. CDR3 in DNA: TGTGCCAGCAGCTTTACCGGTATGCCCGGCTACACCTTC.

The chain combines TRBV4-3 with TRBJ2-2, with unresolved D. Germline values: CDR1 LGHNA, CDR2 YSLEER. Trimming pared 1 base from V and 5 bases from J, leaving 14 bases between. The CDR3 has 16 amino acids. The CDR3 DNA sequence: TGCGCCAGCAGCCAAGTTCTTCATTTGGGGACCGGGGAGCTGTTTTTT. Its translation: CASSQVLHLGTGELFF.

The chain recombines TRBV27 with TRBJ2-7, with D hard to call. V lost 5 bases and J lost 0, with 8 bases in between. Looked up from germline, CDR1 is MNHEY and CDR2 is SMNVEV (reference sequence). The CDR3 runs to 13 residues. The CDR3 is CASSPRSSYEQYF. CDR3 in DNA: TGTGCCAGCAGTCCGAGGAGCTCCTACGAGCAGTACTTC.